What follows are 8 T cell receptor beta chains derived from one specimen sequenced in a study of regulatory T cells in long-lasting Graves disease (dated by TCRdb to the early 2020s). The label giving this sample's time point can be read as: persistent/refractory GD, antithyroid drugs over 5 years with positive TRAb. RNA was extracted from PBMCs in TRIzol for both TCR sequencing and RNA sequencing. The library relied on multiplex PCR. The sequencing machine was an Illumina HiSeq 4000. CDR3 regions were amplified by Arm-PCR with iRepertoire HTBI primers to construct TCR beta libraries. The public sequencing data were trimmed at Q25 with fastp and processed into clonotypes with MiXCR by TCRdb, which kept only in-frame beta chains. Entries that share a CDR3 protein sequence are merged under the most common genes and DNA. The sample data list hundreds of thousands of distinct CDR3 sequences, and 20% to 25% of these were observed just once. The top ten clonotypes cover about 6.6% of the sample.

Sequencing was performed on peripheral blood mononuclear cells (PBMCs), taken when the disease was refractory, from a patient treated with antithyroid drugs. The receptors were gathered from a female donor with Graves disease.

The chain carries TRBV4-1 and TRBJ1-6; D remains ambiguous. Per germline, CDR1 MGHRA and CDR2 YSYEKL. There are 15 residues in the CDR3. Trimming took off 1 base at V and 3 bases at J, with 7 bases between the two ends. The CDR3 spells CASSQANLYNSPLHF. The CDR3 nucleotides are TGCGCCAGCAGCCAAGCTAACCTCTATAATTCACCCCTCCACTTT.

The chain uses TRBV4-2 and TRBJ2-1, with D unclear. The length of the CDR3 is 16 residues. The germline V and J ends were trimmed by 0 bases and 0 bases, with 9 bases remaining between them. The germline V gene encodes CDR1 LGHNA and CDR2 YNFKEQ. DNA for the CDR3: TGTGCCAGCAGCCAAGAAGTTAGCCCCTCCTACAATGAGCAGTTCTTC. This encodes CASSQEVSPSYNEQFF.

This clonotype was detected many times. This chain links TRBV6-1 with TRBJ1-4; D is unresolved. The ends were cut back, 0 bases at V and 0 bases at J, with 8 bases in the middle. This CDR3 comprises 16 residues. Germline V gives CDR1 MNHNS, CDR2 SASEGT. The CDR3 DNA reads TGTGCCAGCAGTGAAGCGATAAAGACAACTAATGAAAAACTGTTTTTT. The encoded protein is CASSEAIKTTNEKLFF.

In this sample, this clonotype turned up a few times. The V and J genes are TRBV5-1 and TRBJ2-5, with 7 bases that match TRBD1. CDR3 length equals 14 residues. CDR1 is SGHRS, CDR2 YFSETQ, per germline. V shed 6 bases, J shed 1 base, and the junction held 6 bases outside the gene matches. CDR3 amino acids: CASTLGTAQETQYF. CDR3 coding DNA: TGCGCCAGCACCCTAGGGACAGCCCAAGAGACCCAGTACTTC.

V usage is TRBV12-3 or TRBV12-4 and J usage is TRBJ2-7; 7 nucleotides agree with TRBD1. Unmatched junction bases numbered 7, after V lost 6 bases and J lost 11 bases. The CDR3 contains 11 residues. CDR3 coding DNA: TGTGCCAGCAGCCTGGGGACAGTGGAGTACTTC. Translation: CASSLGTVEYF.

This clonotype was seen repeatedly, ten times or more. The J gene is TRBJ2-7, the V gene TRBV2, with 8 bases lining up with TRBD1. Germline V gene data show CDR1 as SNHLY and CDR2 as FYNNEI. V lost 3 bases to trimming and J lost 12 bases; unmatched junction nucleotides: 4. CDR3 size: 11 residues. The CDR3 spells CASSEGTGLYF. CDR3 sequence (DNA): TGTGCCAGCAGTGAGGGGACAGGACTGTACTTC.

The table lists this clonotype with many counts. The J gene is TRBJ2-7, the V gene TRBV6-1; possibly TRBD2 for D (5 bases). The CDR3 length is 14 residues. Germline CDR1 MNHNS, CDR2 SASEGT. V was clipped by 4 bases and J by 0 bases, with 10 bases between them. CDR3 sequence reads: CASSGAGPSYEQYF. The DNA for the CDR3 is TGTGCCAGCAGTGGGGCGGGTCCCTCCTACGAGCAGTACTTC.

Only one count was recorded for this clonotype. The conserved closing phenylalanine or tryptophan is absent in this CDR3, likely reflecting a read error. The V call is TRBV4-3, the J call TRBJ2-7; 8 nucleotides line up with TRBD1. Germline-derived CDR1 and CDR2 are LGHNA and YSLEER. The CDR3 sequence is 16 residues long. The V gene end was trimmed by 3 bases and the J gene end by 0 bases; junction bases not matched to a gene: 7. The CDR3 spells CASSQALGTGSYEQYL. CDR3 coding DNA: TGCGCCAGCAGCCAGGCATTGGGGACAGGCTCCTACGAGCAGTACCTC.